The table lists the clone carrying this TCR beta chain with a few counts. Its antigen is undetermined. This sample was taken from a study of T cells after yellow fever vaccination. Findings and caveats of the study: Few clonotypes appeared in both CD4 and CD8 compartments.

The 5'RACE template-switching step produced TCR cDNA and added a universal primer site and UMIs. TCRdb re-analysed the 5' RACE reads in MiXCR, keeping a single row per CDR3 protein. The data hold 240,000 or so distinct CDR3 sequences, with 6% to 7.5% observed a single time. This CDR3 is 15 amino acids long. From germline, CDR1 is MNHEY and CDR2 SVGAGI. The junction had 3 bases not matched to a gene; V was cut back by 2 bases and J by 4 bases. Here the sequenced sample was CD4+ T cells sorted from PBMCs, taken 15 days after the yellow fever booster vaccination. This TCR was recovered from a man aged 25-45 years who received the YFV17D yellow fever vaccine. The chain carries TRBV6-5 and TRBJ2-3; 10 positions agree with TRBD1. DNA of the CDR3: TGTGCCAGCAGTTACCCGACAGGGGGCTCAGATACGCAGTATTTT. Translated, it gives CASSYPTGGSDTQYF.